These T cell receptor beta chains were read from a single sample in a study of Graves' ophthalmopathy and Graves' hyperthyroidism. From the multiplex PCR reads, TCRdb called clonotypes with MiXCR, one entry per CDR3 protein. The data hold some 750,000 distinct CDR3 sequences, with 35% to 50% observed a single time. The sequenced sample consisted of peripheral blood. The receptor set was obtained from an adult man with Graves' ophthalmopathy. Both conserved end residues are trimmed from each CDR3. Fields, in order: D gene, V gene, CDR3 length, CDR3 protein. The D gene is left open where the match is weak.

TRBD1 TRBV12-3/TRBV12-4 12 ASLRQGANYGYT
NA TRBV10-3 13 ASSQESGPIYGYT
TRBD1 TRBV24-1 13 ATSDSGDRTYEQY
NA TRBV7-9 13 ASSLVAETNYGYT
NA TRBV7-2 10 ASSEREGKLF
NA TRBV25-1 13 ASSNTGLAIREQY
NA TRBV6-6 10 ASTGSNFGYT
NA TRBV5-1 14 ASSLSVAASSYEQY
NA TRBV2 12 ASSGLRGRYEQY
TRBD2 TRBV9 11 ASSVSGRVPQY
NA TRBV19 15 ASSIVLNYNVAHEQY
NA TRBV20-1 8 SARTVGQH
NA TRBV6-5 14 ASSYLLSEPHSPLH
NA TRBV9 11 ASSRTENEKLF
NA TRBV7-9 11 ASSPFLGTEAF
NA TRBV9 13 ASSVESSGANVLT
NA TRBV10-3 12 AISESVYGNVLT